A single sample gave rise to the 15 T cell receptor beta chains below, sequenced in a study of regulatory T cells in long-lasting Graves disease. Time point meaning: persistent/refractory GD, antithyroid drugs over 5 years with positive TRAb. PBMC-derived RNA was used for the TCR library. To make TCR beta libraries, researchers used iRepertoire HTBI primers and Arm-PCR of CDR3 regions. In TCRdb, the multiplex PCR reads were re-called with MiXCR into one record per CDR3 protein. The sample has about 470,000 distinct CDR3 sequences, around 21% seen once; the top ten hold less than 9%. This specimen consisted of peripheral blood mononuclear cells (PBMCs), obtained when the disease was refractory, from a patient treated with antithyroid drugs. These receptors all come from a female donor with Graves disease.

The chain links TRBV6-2 or TRBV6-3 to TRBJ2-7; D call uncertain. Germline V gene data show CDR1 as MNHEY and CDR2 as SVGEGT. V lost 5 bases to trimming and J lost 5 bases, with 7 bases between them. The CDR3 runs 11 residues. CDR3 region: CASSGKNEQYF. The CDR3 DNA sequence: TGTGCCAGCAGTGGAAAGAACGAGCAGTACTTC.

This clonotype was observed a few times. The gene calls are TRBV6-1 and TRBJ2-2; 8 nucleotides align to TRBD1. CDR3 length equals 16 residues. The V gene end was trimmed by 7 bases and the J gene end by 5 bases; junction bases not matched to a gene: 12. Germline-derived CDR1 and CDR2 are MNHNS and SASEGT. The CDR3 sequence is CASMKAAGGLTGELFF. For the CDR3, the DNA is TGTGCCAGCATGAAGGCGGCAGGGGGCTTAACCGGGGAGCTGTTTTTT.

This clonotype was recorded at least ten times. The rearrangement joins TRBV5-1 to TRBJ1-2; the D gene is possibly TRBD1 (5 bases). The length of the CDR3 is 14 residues. The V gene's germline CDR1 is SGHRS and CDR2 YFSETQ. Trimming stripped 5 bases from V and 2 bases from J, with 13 bases between. The CDR3 DNA follows: TGCGCCAGCAGGTCCCGACCAGGGAACTATGGCTACACCTTC. Its protein product is CASRSRPGNYGYTF.

V is TRBV7-6 and J is TRBJ1-1; TRBD1 agrees at 11 bases. The germline CDR1 and CDR2 sequences are SGHVS and FNYEAQ. Trimming cost V 6 bases and J 6 bases; bases outside gene matches: 9. This CDR3 spans 15 amino acids. CDR3 nucleotide sequence: TGTGCCAGCAGGGCCGGGACAGGGGGTGGGTCTGAAGCTTTCTTT. This encodes CASRAGTGGGSEAFF.

This clonotype was seen repeatedly, ten times or more. The chain has TRBV7-2 and TRBJ2-4; D uncertain. CDR1 is SGHTA, CDR2 FQGNSA, per germline. The CDR3 extends over 18 amino acids. The germline V and J ends were trimmed by 5 bases and 0 bases, with 20 bases remaining between them. CDR3 region: CASSTFFDNRVAKNIQYF. CDR3 coding DNA: TGTGCCAGCAGCACTTTTTTCGATAACCGGGTAGCCAAAAACATTCAGTACTTC.

This clonotype has ten or more counts. The rearrangement joins TRBV2 to TRBJ2-6; D is possibly TRBD1 (5 bases). Looked up from germline, CDR1 is SNHLY and CDR2 is FYNNEI. CDR3 length equals 18 residues. The ends were cut back, 0 bases at V and 0 bases at J, with 12 bases in the middle. The CDR3 coding sequence is TGTGCCAGCAGTGAAGCGCTTACAGGAGCCTCTGGGGCCAACGTCCTGACTTTC. The encoded protein is CASSEALTGASGANVLTF.

This clonotype showed up many times. The genes are TRBV11-2 and TRBJ2-7; no firm D call. The germline CDR1 and CDR2 sequences are SGHAT and FQNNGV. The germline V and J ends were trimmed by 5 bases and 5 bases, with 13 bases remaining between them. This CDR3 is built from 13 residues. The CDR3 loop reads CASSRKWANEQYF. The DNA of the CDR3 is TGTGCCAGCAGCCGAAAGTGGGCAAACGAGCAGTACTTC.

The CDR3 protein is CACTSGGYNEQFF. As DNA, the CDR3 is TGTGCCTGTACTAGCGGGGGCTACAATGAGCAGTTCTTC. V and J are TRBV30 and TRBJ2-1; 11 bases match TRBD2. The CDR3 is 13 amino acids. V was clipped by 6 bases and J by 3 bases; unmatched bases: 1. Germline-derived CDR1 and CDR2 are GTSNPN and SVGIG (reference sequence). The complete variable domain, with remaining parts taken from reference TRBV30 and TRBJ2-1, reads SQTIHQWPATLVQPVGSPLSLECTVEGTSNPNLYWYRQAAGRGLQLLFYSVGIGQISSEVPQNLSASRPQDRQFILSSKKLLLSDSGFYLCACTSGGYNEQFFGPGTRLTVL.

This clonotype has more than one count but fewer than ten. The chain has TRBV3-1 and TRBJ2-5; no definite D call. V shed 10 bases and J shed 3 bases, with 9 bases lying between them. This CDR3 spans 11 amino acids. The V gene's germline CDR1 is LGHDT and CDR2 YNNKEL (reference sequence). The CDR3 loop reads CATLWEETQYF. Here the CDR3 DNA reads TGTGCCACCCTGTGGGAAGAGACCCAGTACTTC.

This clonotype was observed a few times. The V and J genes are TRBV20-1 and TRBJ1-2; D is ambiguous. From germline, CDR1 is DFQATT and CDR2 SNEGSKA (reference sequence). The CDR3 has 14 amino acids. The ends were cut back, 0 bases at V and 4 bases at J, with 12 bases in the middle. CDR3 region: CSARDRGLFYGYTF. DNA for the CDR3: TGCAGTGCTAGAGACAGAGGCCTCTTCTATGGCTACACCTTC.

This clonotype was observed at least ten times. V and J are TRBV6-2 or TRBV6-3 and TRBJ2-5; 7 nucleotides agree with TRBD2. Losses at the gene ends were 2 bases for V and 4 bases for J; bases not matched to a gene: 7. The CDR3 contains 15 residues. CDR1 and CDR2 (germline): MNHEY, SVGEGT. CDR3: CASSYVAGARETQYF. The DNA of the CDR3 is TGTGCCAGCAGTTACGTGGCGGGAGCTAGAGAGACCCAGTACTTC.

There are a few counts of this clonotype. The chain is built from TRBV29-1 and TRBJ2-2, with D hard to call. The ends were cut back, 3 bases at V and 6 bases at J, with 11 bases in the middle. The V gene's germline CDR1 is SQVTM and CDR2 ANQGSEA. This CDR3 has 13 residues. The CDR3 is CSVESPGSGELFF. The DNA of the CDR3 is TGCAGCGTTGAGAGCCCGGGCTCCGGGGAGCTGTTTTTT.

This clonotype has a handful of counts. Just one base apart from a much larger clone, this may be a read error. The chain is built from TRBV12-3 or TRBV12-4 and TRBJ1-2; D remains ambiguous. The CDR3 loop spans 13 amino acids. With 8 bases removed from V and 6 bases from J, the gap between germline ends came to 16 bases. The CDR3 region is CASSTRVGHGYTF. For the CDR3, the DNA is TGTGCCAGCTCAACACGGGTCGGCCATGGCTACACCTTC.

The rearrangement joins TRBV5-4 to TRBJ2-5, with TRBD2 matching 13 bases. Germline CDR1 reads SGHNT; CDR2 reads YYREEE (reference sequence). This CDR3 has 18 amino acids. Unmatched junction bases numbered 12, after V lost 4 bases and J lost 3 bases. CDR3 in amino acids: CASSPGLAGPSRKETQYF. Written as DNA, the CDR3 is TGTGCCAGCAGCCCGGGACTAGCGGGACCCTCCCGCAAAGAGACCCAGTACTTC.

This clonotype was counted a single time. The chain employs TRBV7-9 and TRBJ1-6; unclear D gene. With 5 bases removed from V and 4 bases from J, the gap between germline ends came to 12 bases. CDR1 is SEHNR, CDR2 FQNEAQ, per germline (reference sequence). This CDR3 has 15 residues. The CDR3, as DNA: TGTGCCAGCAGCCAAGGTTGGGGTTATAATTCACCCCTCCACTTT. Its translation: CASSQGWGYNSPLHF.